One sample yielded the 13 T cell receptor beta chains listed below, sequenced in a study of cytomegalovirus exposure and HLA in healthy donors. In the PCR, 60 Vbeta and 13 Jbeta primers were used. The method was immunoSEQ multiplex PCR; TCRdb's version includes in-frame clones alone and lacks a portion of them. The table lists 35,000 to 45,000 clones, 80% to 90% of them singletons. Material: PBMCs. The receptors stem from a woman aged 35 to 49 in good health and CMV-seronegative.

J is TRBJ2-6 and V is TRBV7-3; D may be TRBD1 (7 bases). V was cut by 0 bases and J by 0 bases, with 12 bases left in between. Germline V CDR1 and CDR2: SGHTA, FQGTGA. CDR3 length equals 18 residues. The CDR3: CASSLTGGQLSGANVLTF. The CDR3 DNA follows: TGTGCCAGCAGCTTAACGGGGGGACAGCTCTCTGGGGCCAACGTCCTGACTTTC.

This sequence joins TRBV7-2 and TRBJ1-6; the D is unclear. CDR1 is SGHTA, CDR2 FQGNSA, per germline. The V end lost 5 bases, the J end lost 10 bases, and 15 bases lay between the germline ends. The CDR3 runs to 14 residues. CDR3 nucleotide sequence: TGTGCCAGCAGCCTAACCCTAGGTGACTCACCCCTCCACTTT. Its protein product is CASSLTLGDSPLHF.

V usage is TRBV28 and J usage is TRBJ1-4; 7 nucleotides align to TRBD1. V lost 5 bases to trimming and J lost 5 bases; unmatched junction nucleotides: 8. The CDR3 runs 15 residues. Germline values: CDR1 MDHEN, CDR2 SYDVKM. The CDR3 sequence: CASSVRGGRNEKLFF. CDR3 bases: TGTGCCAGCAGTGTCCGAGGGGGCCGCAATGAAAAACTGTTTTTT.

The chain carries TRBV5-1 and TRBJ2-5, with 7 positions matching TRBD1. The CDR3 is made up of 16 amino acids. V dropped 3 bases and J dropped 5; count of bases not matched to a gene: 13. Germline V gene lookup returns CDR1 SGHRS and CDR2 YFSETQ. The CDR3 DNA is TGCGCCAGCAGCTCCTACCGAAGGGACAGTGGGGAGACCCAGTACTTC. Its translation is CASSSYRRDSGETQYF.

This rearrangement joins TRBV7-9 to TRBJ2-5; D is ambiguous. Germline V gives CDR1 SEHNR, CDR2 FQNEAQ (reference sequence). V dropped 5 bases and J dropped 5 bases, with 6 bases sitting between them. There are 11 residues in the CDR3. In DNA form, the CDR3 reads TGTGCCAGCAGCCGAGATGAGACCCAGTACTTC. This sequence encodes CASSRDETQYF.

J is TRBJ1-3 and V is TRBV4-2; 9 bases fit TRBD1. The V segment lost 3 bases and the J segment 0 bases; nucleotides outside the gene matches: 3. The CDR3 loop spans 16 amino acids. Per the germline V gene, CDR1 is LGHNA and CDR2 is YNFKEQ. CDR3 bases: TGTGCCAGCAGCCAGGGACAGGGCACCTCTGGAAACACCATATATTTT. Amino acids: CASSQGQGTSGNTIYF.

The chain has TRBV18 and TRBJ1-1, with 8 bases aligning to TRBD1. Per the germline V gene, CDR1 is KGHSH and CDR2 is LQKENI. Trimming cost V 3 bases and J 4 bases; bases outside gene matches: 13. This CDR3 has 17 residues. The CDR3 nucleotides are TGTGCCAGCTCACCCCTCCCGGACAGGGCTGGGAGCACTGAAGCTTTCTTT. This encodes CASSPLPDRAGSTEAFF.

The chain recombines TRBV25-1 with TRBJ2-7, with 8 positions matching TRBD1. The CDR3 is made up of 14 amino acids. V lost 5 bases, J lost 4 bases, and 7 bases stayed unmatched. The germline gives CDR1 MGHDK, CDR2 SYGVNS. The CDR3 here is CASSRQGTAYEQYF. The CDR3 nucleotides read TGTGCCAGCAGTAGACAGGGGACCGCTTACGAGCAGTACTTC.

The J gene is TRBJ2-7, the V gene TRBV5-1; D possibly corresponds to TRBD1 (6 bases). V gave up 4 bases and J gave up 6 bases, with 11 bases separating them. This CDR3 spans 12 amino acids. The germline V gene encodes CDR1 SGHRS and CDR2 YFSETQ. CDR3 DNA sequence: TGCGCCAGCAGCATCTACAGGGTCGAGCAGTACGTC. This codes for CASSIYRVEQYV.

The rearrangement uses TRBV25-1 and TRBJ1-1; D gene unclear. Germline V gene data show CDR1 as MGHDK and CDR2 as SYGVNS. V was shortened by 2 bases and J by 9 bases, with 10 bases between the two germline ends. The CDR3 runs 12 residues. Written as DNA, the CDR3 is TGTGCCAGCAGTGAAATCGGAGGCAAAGCTTTCTTT. Residues: CASSEIGGKAFF.

This chain connects TRBV7-2 to TRBJ1-1; 9 bases line up with TRBD1. J was trimmed by 6 bases and V by 4 bases; bases with no gene match: 3. This CDR3 spans 13 amino acids. In germline, CDR1 is SGHTA, CDR2 FQGNSA. In nucleotides, the CDR3 is TGTGCCAGCAGCTCTTGGACAGGGGCTGAAGCTTTCTTT. Protein sequence: CASSSWTGAEAFF.

In DNA, the CDR3 is TGTGCCAGCAGCCGTCTGCCGTCTCACAGGGGCACAGATACGCAGTATTTT. This sequence encodes CASSRLPSHRGTDTQYF. J is TRBJ2-3 and V is TRBV7-9; D might be TRBD1 (6 bases). The CDR3 is 17 residues long. The germline V gene has CDR1 SEHNR and CDR2 FQNEAQ (reference sequence). V dropped 5 bases and J dropped 1 base, with 19 bases sitting between them. The variable domain in full, completed from reference TRBV7-9 and TRBJ2-3, reads DTGVSQNPRHKITKRGQNVTFRCDPISEHNRLYWYRQTLGQGPEFLTYFQNEAQLEKSRLLSDRFSAERPKGSFSTLEIQRTEQGDSAMYLCASSRLPSHRGTDTQYFGPGTRLTVL.

This chain uses TRBV28 with TRBJ1-1; perhaps TRBD1 as D (5 bases). Germline CDR1 and CDR2: MDHEN and SYDVKM. Trimming left V 5 bases short and J 0 bases short, with 7 bases between. This CDR3 comprises 13 residues. Written as DNA, the CDR3 is TGTGCCAGCAGTGGGGGGATGAACACTGAAGCTTTCTTT. Amino acids: CASSGGMNTEAFF.